The 13 T cell receptor beta chains below were found in one sample sequenced in a study of cytomegalovirus exposure and HLA in healthy donors. Primers for the PCR totalled 60 Vbeta and 13 Jbeta. Assay: immunoSEQ multiplex PCR; the TCRdb copy retains only in-frame clones and omits some. Found here are approximately 130,000 clones, 75% to 85% of them singletons; the top ten hold about 1%. The sequencing input was PBMCs. These receptors originate from a male donor in good health and CMV-seronegative.

This chain links TRBV5-4 with TRBJ1-1, with D perhaps TRBD1 (6 bases). Germline lookup yields CDR1 SGHNT and CDR2 YYREEE (reference sequence). V lost 4 bases and J lost 10, with 14 bases in between. There are 12 residues in the CDR3. The CDR3 sequence: CASSARDITAFF. CDR3 DNA sequence: TGTGCCAGCAGCGCACGGGACATTACAGCTTTCTTT.

The J gene is TRBJ2-3, the V gene TRBV5-4, with 10 bases matching TRBD2. In germline, CDR1 is SGHNT, CDR2 YYREEE (reference sequence). The trim removed 7 bases at V and 0 bases at J, leaving 8 bases unmatched. The CDR3 consists of 16 residues. DNA of the CDR3: TGTGCCAGCCAGAGTAGCGGGGGGCAGAGCACAGATACGCAGTATTTT. Amino acid sequence: CASQSSGGQSTDTQYF.

The chain couples TRBV18 to TRBJ2-5, with TRBD1 matching over 7 bases. CDR1 and CDR2 from the germline V gene are KGHSH and LQKENI. V was pared by 6 bases and J by 7 bases, with 14 bases of the junction left unmatched. The CDR3 loop spans 15 amino acids. CDR3 sequence (DNA): TGTGCCAGCTCGTCCGACAGGGATCCGGTGGGGACCCAGTACTTC. Amino acids: CASSSDRDPVGTQYF.

This clone was seen only a few times. For the CDR3, the DNA is TGCGCCAGCAGCCAAGGAGAGAACACTGAAGCTTTCTTT. Its translation: CASSQGENTEAFF. The chain employs TRBV4-3 and TRBJ1-1; no clear D gene. V was cut by 1 base and J by 1 base, with 4 bases left in between. Per germline, CDR1 LGHNA and CDR2 YSLEER. The length of the CDR3 is 13 residues.

The V gene is TRBV2, the J gene TRBJ2-4; TRBD1 is a possible D gene (6 bases). The germline CDR1 and CDR2 sequences are SNHLY and FYNNEI. Trimming stripped 5 bases from V and 0 bases from J, with 14 bases between. The CDR3 covers 16 residues. As DNA, the CDR3 is TGTGCCAGCAGTACCCCGACAGGACTAGCCAAAAACATTCAGTACTTC. This sequence encodes CASSTPTGLAKNIQYF.

The V and J genes are TRBV19 and TRBJ1-4, with 9 bases identical to TRBD1. The CDR3 length is 14 residues. The germline V gene has CDR1 LNHDA and CDR2 SQIVND (reference sequence). The V and J ends lost 7 bases and 7 bases, in that order; junction bases with no gene match: 7. CDR3 DNA: TGTGCCAGTACGAACAACAGGGGGCGTGAAAAACTGTTTTTT. This gives the protein CASTNNRGREKLFF. The variable domain in full, completed from reference TRBV19 and TRBJ1-4, reads DGGITQSPKYLFRKEGQNVTLSCEQNLNHDAMYWYRQDPGQGLRLIYYSQIVNDFQKGDIAEGYSVSREKKESFPLTVTSAQKNPTAFYLCASTNNRGREKLFFGSGTQLSVL.

The rearrangement uses TRBV29-1 and TRBJ2-7; D remains ambiguous. CDR1 and CDR2 (germline): SQVTM, ANQGSEA. The CDR3 loop spans 11 amino acids. Trimming removed 4 bases from V and 3 bases from J, with 7 bases in between. The CDR3 sequence: CSVVFGYEQYF. CDR3 DNA: TGCAGCGTTGTTTTCGGCTACGAGCAGTACTTC.

The rearrangement uses TRBV4-2 and TRBJ1-1; D gene ambiguous. The CDR3 length is 12 residues. Trimming left V 0 bases short and J 6 bases short, with 5 bases between. The germline V gene has CDR1 LGHNA and CDR2 YNFKEQ. The CDR3 protein is CASSQDGPEAFF. DNA for the CDR3: TGTGCCAGCAGCCAAGATGGCCCTGAAGCTTTCTTT.

This clone came up once. The chain combines TRBV5-1 with TRBJ2-5; 7 bases map to TRBD1. Per germline, CDR1 SGHRS and CDR2 YFSETQ. The J segment lost 2 bases and the V segment lost 4 bases, leaving 8 bases of the junction unmatched. This CDR3 has 15 residues. The CDR3 DNA is TGCGCCAGCAGCATTGGGACAGCCGATCAAGAGACCCAGTACTTC. Residues: CASSIGTADQETQYF.

V gene TRBV18 combines with J gene TRBJ2-7; D remains ambiguous. Germline V lookup: CDR1 KGHSH, CDR2 LQKENI. Trimming pared 2 bases from V and 7 bases from J, leaving 12 bases between. The CDR3 runs to 13 residues. CDR3 amino acids: CASSPAERREQYF. For the CDR3, the DNA is TGTGCCAGCTCACCAGCCGAAAGGAGAGAGCAGTACTTC.

DNA for the CDR3: TGTGCCAGTAGTCAACACAGGGATGGCTACACCTTC. This sequence encodes CASSQHRDGYTF. The genes are TRBV19 and TRBJ1-2; the D gene is possibly TRBD1 (6 bases). V was shortened by 5 bases and J by 6 bases, with 10 bases between the two germline ends. This CDR3 region has 12 residues. Germline lookup yields CDR1 LNHDA and CDR2 SQIVND (reference sequence).

The rearrangement links TRBV6-1 to TRBJ2-5; 7 bases fit TRBD2. Gene TRBJ2-7 matches the end of the DNA better, so the J call may be wrong. From germline, CDR1 is MNHNS and CDR2 SASEGT. CDR3 size: 12 residues. CDR3 protein: CASSATGGEQYF. For the CDR3, the DNA is TGTGCCAGCAGCGCAACGGGGGGCGAGCAGTACTTC.

The chain couples TRBV6-5 to TRBJ2-7; the match to TRBD2 covers 7 bases. V gave up 3 bases and J gave up 3 bases; unmatched junction bases: 8. Looked up from germline, CDR1 is MNHEY and CDR2 is SVGAGI. The CDR3 spans 15 residues. This chain's CDR3 is CASSYSGQRDYEQYF. The CDR3 bases are TGTGCCAGCAGTTATTCGGGTCAGCGGGACTACGAGCAGTACTTC.